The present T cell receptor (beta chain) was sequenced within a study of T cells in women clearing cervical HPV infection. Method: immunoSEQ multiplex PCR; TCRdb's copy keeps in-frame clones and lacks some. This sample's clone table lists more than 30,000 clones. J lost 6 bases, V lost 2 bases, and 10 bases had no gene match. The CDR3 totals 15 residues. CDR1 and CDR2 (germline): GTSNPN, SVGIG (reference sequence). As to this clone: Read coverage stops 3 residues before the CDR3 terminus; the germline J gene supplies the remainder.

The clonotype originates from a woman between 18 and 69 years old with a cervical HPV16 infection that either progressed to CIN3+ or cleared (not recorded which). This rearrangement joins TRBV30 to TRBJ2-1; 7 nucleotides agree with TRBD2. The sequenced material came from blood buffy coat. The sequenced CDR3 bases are TGTGCCTGGAGTTCCCAGACTAGCTTAGGCAATGAG. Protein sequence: CAWSSQTSLGNE. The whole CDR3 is CAWSSQTSLGNEQFF.